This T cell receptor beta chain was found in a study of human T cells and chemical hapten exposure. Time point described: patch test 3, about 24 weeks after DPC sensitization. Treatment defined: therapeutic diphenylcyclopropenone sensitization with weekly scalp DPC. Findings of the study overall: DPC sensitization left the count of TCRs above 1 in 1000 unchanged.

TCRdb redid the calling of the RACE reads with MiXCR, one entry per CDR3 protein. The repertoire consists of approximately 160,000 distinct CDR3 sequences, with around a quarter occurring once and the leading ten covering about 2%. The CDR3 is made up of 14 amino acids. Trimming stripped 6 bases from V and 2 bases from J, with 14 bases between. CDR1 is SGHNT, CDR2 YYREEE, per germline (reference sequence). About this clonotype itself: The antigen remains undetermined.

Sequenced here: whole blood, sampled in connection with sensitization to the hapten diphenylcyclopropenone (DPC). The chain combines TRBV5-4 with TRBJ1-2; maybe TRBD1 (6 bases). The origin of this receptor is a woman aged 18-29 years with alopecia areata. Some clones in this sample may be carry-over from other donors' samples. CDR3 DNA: TGTGCCAGCAACCCTGGGGGGGGCAACTATGGCTACACCTTC. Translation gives CASNPGGGNYGYTF.